This T cell receptor beta chain came from a study of blood T cell repertoires in COVID-19. Across the study: Italy, Spain and the United States were the sources of the convalescent and acute COVID-19 samples. In each case, the material was cDNA or gDNA derived from T cells, B-cell-depleted T cells, or PBMCs.

Germline V gene lookup returns CDR1 SGHRS and CDR2 YFSETQ. The CDR3 has 16 amino acids. V lost 2 bases and J lost 2; bases outside the gene matches: 8. In the authors' workflow: Amplification from reference gene primers served as the basis for estimated nucleated cell counts. This table comes from immunoSEQ multiplex PCR, and its TCRdb copy is limited to in-frame clones, with some not included. V, J and clone size are those of that table, while D and trimming were read from the DNA. The sample shows 95,000 to 100,000 clones, about 85% of them seen only once. Sequences were obtained from peripheral blood. This clonotype was sampled from a woman in her 70s with active or convalescent COVID-19. The chain recombines TRBV5-1 with TRBJ2-3, with 7 nucleotides matching TRBD2. The CDR3 here is CASSFGGDGYTDTQYF. CDR3 DNA: TGCGCCAGCAGCTTTGGGGGGGACGGGTACACAGATACGCAGTATTTT.